The 8 T cell receptor beta chains presented below share a single source sample, sequenced in a study of CXCR3-negative and CXCR3-positive naive CD8 T cells. It was by 5' RACE with UMI labels that the TRB cDNA libraries were prepared. After re-calling the 5' RACE reads, TCRdb lists one entry per CDR3 protein, DNA absent. The sample table includes 50,000 to 75,000 distinct CDR3 sequences. The sequenced sample was naive CXCR3- CD8+ T cells from blood. Subset meaning: CD45RO-CCR7+CD27+CD95- naive CD8+ T cells lacking CXCR3 (TNR3-). These receptor sequences come from a human donor in good health. Some clones in this sample may be carry-over from other donors' samples.

The V and J genes are TRBV27 and TRBJ1-1; as DNA is missing, the TRBD1 call by TCRdb cannot be tested. Germline CDR1 is MNHEY and CDR2 is SMNVEV (reference sequence). The CDR3 length is 15 residues. The CDR3 spells CASSWTADGNTEAFF.

J is TRBJ2-3 and V is TRBV6-4; TCRdb names TRBD1, which stays unverified in the absence of DNA. Germline lookup yields CDR1 MRHNA and CDR2 SNTAGT. There are 15 residues in the CDR3. The CDR3: CASSDSAGSKDTQYF.

V is TRBV29-1 and J is TRBJ2-7; the TCRdb D gene call, TRBD1, has no DNA to confirm it. The CDR3 spans 12 residues. Germline values: CDR1 SQVTM, CDR2 ANQGSEA. The CDR3 region is CSVISGFYEQYF.

V gene TRBV14 combines with J gene TRBJ2-7; there is no DNA to check the TCRdb D call of TRBD2. The CDR3 is 16 residues long. In germline, CDR1 is SGHDN, CDR2 FVKESK. CDR3 protein: CASSRPRGGGDYEQYF.

This chain links TRBV7-9 with TRBJ1-2; with no DNA, the TCRdb D assignment of TRBD1 cannot be verified. Per germline, CDR1 SEHNR and CDR2 FQNEAQ (reference sequence). The CDR3 loop spans 14 amino acids. The CDR3 loop is CASSHLTGVYGYTF.

The chain is built from TRBV7-8 and TRBJ2-7; absent DNA, TCRdb's TRBD1 call cannot be checked. Germline loops: CDR1 SGHVS, CDR2 FQNEAQ. The CDR3 has 14 amino acids. The CDR3 loop reads CASSLHRDSYEQYF.

The CDR3 reads CSVDPRGVWTEAFF. This rearrangement joins TRBV29-1 to TRBJ1-1. The germline V gene has CDR1 SQVTM and CDR2 ANQGSEA. The CDR3 loop spans 14 amino acids.

This sequence joins TRBV6-6 and TRBJ2-7. Germline V gene lookup returns CDR1 MNHNY and CDR2 SVGAGI (reference sequence). CDR3 length: 13 amino acids. CDR3 loop: CASSPQDPYEQYF.